This T cell receptor (beta chain) is drawn from a study of blood T cell repertoires in COVID-19. Overall study context: Whether acute or convalescent, the COVID-19 samples came from the United States, Italy and Spain. Nucleic acid was either cDNA or gDNA, and it came from T cells, B-cell-depleted T cells, or PBMCs.

Measured with immunoSEQ multiplex PCR; TCRdb has only the in-frame clones, and not every one. The repertoire consists of 85,000 to 120,000 clones, with 70% to 80% occurring once and the leading ten covering roughly 0.9%. CDR3 length: 15 residues. Germline values: CDR1 SGHTA, CDR2 FQGTGA. Trimming removed 4 bases from V and 0 bases from J, with 11 bases in between. The rearrangement links TRBV7-3 to TRBJ2-3; D call uncertain. Sequencing used peripheral blood. The receptor was isolated from a human donor with acute or convalescent COVID-19. The donor label of this sample is uncertain. The CDR3 DNA reads as TGTGCCAGCAGCTCATACCACTCGAGCACAGATACGCAGTATTTT. Translating gives CASSSYHSSTDTQYF.